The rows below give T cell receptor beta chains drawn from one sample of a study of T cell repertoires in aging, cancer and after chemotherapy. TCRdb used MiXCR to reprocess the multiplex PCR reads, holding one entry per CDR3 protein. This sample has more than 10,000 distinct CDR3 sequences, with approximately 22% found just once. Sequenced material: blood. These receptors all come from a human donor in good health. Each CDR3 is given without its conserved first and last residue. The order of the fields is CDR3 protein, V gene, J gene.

CDR3 protein: SARDGRRGRDEQF
V gene: TRBV20-1
J gene: TRBJ2-1

CDR3 protein: ASSLGLASTDTQY
V gene: TRBV12-3/TRBV12-4
J gene: TRBJ2-3

CDR3 protein: ASSYQGGRGLF
V gene: TRBV6-2/TRBV6-3
J gene: TRBJ1-4

CDR3 protein: ASSPGGDSYNSPLH
V gene: TRBV18
J gene: TRBJ1-6

CDR3 protein: ASSSGQGGEQY
V gene: TRBV7-2
J gene: TRBJ2-7

CDR3 protein: SAFRGSNQPQH
V gene: TRBV20-1
J gene: TRBJ1-5

CDR3 protein: ASSLEGRGHNEQF
V gene: TRBV5-1
J gene: TRBJ2-1

CDR3 protein: ASSLTGTGLNYGYT
V gene: TRBV7-3
J gene: TRBJ1-2

CDR3 protein: ASSEGLSGFNEQF
V gene: TRBV6-5
J gene: TRBJ2-1

CDR3 protein: ASSLERDRTDTQY
V gene: TRBV5-1
J gene: TRBJ2-3

CDR3 protein: ASSYGGGGSTDTQY
V gene: TRBV6-6
J gene: TRBJ2-3

CDR3 protein: ASSDGVRENTGELF
V gene: TRBV6-4
J gene: TRBJ2-2

CDR3 protein: ASTLRPPTSGGETEQF
V gene: TRBV19
J gene: TRBJ2-1

CDR3 protein: ASSPITGTETEQY
V gene: TRBV5-5
J gene: TRBJ2-7

CDR3 protein: SAMNRDGEY
V gene: TRBV20-1
J gene: TRBJ2-7

CDR3 protein: AISEGTGVGEKLF
V gene: TRBV10-3
J gene: TRBJ1-4